The sequence of this TCR beta chain was determined in a study of radiation and T cells in renal cell carcinoma. Data came from immunoSEQ multiplex PCR; TCRdb stores just in-frame clones and leaves some out. The data show approximately 150,000 clones, 75% to 90% seen once. This sample's time point: blood 4 weeks post-SBRT, at nephrectomy. Sample treatment: 15 Gy SBRT to primary tumor, nephrectomy 4 weeks later. This CDR3 has 14 amino acids. Per germline, CDR1 MDHEN and CDR2 SYDVKM. With V trimmed by 7 bases and J by 0 bases, 5 bases remained unmatched. The clonotype comes from a woman between 45 and 65 years old with renal cell carcinoma. The chain is built from TRBV28 and TRBJ2-7, with TRBD2 matching 8 bases. The material sequenced was blood, taken from a patient whose treatment included radiotherapy and nephrectomy. For the CDR3, the DNA is TGTGCCAGCAAAAAAAGCGGGAGCTCCTACGAGCAGTACTTC. Its protein is CASKKSGSSYEQYF.